This T cell receptor beta chain was identified in a study of sequential checkpoint blockade in melanoma. Study details: Both treatment sequences were followed by maintenance nivolumab.

The protocol was immunoSEQ multiplex PCR, while the TCRdb copy is restricted to in-frame clones and leaves out a portion. The sample has about 12,000 clones, less than 75% seen once; the top ten hold 22%. Documented treatment: randomized to nivolumab then ipilimumab (arm A) or the reverse (arm B). This clonotype originated in a human donor with melanoma. The sample in question was CD8+ T cells sorted from blood (inferred from file names), obtained from a patient given nivolumab and ipilimumab in sequence.

In nucleotides, the CDR3 is TGTGCCAGCAGTTCTCGTGGGTTCAGGGATGGCTACACCTTC. This encodes CASSSRGFRDGYTF. The chain recombines TRBV6-5 with TRBJ1-2, with a possible D match to TRBD1 (5 bases). V was pared by 4 bases and J by 6 bases, with 15 bases between. The CDR3 has 14 amino acids. The germline gives CDR1 MNHEY, CDR2 SVGAGI.